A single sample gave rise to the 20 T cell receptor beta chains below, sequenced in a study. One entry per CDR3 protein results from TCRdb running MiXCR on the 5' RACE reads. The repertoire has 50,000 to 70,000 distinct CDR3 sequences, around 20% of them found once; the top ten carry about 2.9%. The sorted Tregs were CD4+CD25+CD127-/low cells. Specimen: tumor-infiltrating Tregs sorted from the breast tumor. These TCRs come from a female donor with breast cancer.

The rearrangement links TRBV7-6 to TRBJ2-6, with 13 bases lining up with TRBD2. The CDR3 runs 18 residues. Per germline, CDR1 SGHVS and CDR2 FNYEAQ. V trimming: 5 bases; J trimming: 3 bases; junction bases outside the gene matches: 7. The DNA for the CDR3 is TGTGCCAGCAGCCCCACTAGCGGGAGGGCCAATGGGGCCAACGTCCTGACTTTC. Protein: CASSPTSGRANGANVLTF.

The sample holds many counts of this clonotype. The CDR3: CASSLGPGNTIYF. The DNA of the CDR3 is TGCGCCAGCAGCTTGGGTCCTGGAAACACCATATATTTT. The V and J genes are TRBV5-1 and TRBJ1-3; D gene ambiguous. V shed 0 bases and J shed 2 bases, with 3 bases lying between them. CDR1 SGHRS and CDR2 YFSETQ come from the germline V gene. The CDR3 sequence is 13 residues long.

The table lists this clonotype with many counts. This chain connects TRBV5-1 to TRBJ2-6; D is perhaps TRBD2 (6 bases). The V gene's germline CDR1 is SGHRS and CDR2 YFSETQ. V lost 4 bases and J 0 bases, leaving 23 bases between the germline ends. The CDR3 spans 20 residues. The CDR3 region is CASSPQSPGDRGSGANVLTF. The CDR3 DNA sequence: TGCGCCAGCAGCCCGCAGAGCCCGGGAGATAGGGGCTCTGGGGCCAACGTCCTGACTTTC. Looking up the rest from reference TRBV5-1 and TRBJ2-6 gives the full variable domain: KAGVTQTPRYLIKTRGQQVTLSCSPISGHRSVSWYQQTPGQGLQFLFEYFSETQRNKGNFPGRFSGRQFSNSRSEMNVSTLELGDSALYLCASSPQSPGDRGSGANVLTFGAGSRLTVL.

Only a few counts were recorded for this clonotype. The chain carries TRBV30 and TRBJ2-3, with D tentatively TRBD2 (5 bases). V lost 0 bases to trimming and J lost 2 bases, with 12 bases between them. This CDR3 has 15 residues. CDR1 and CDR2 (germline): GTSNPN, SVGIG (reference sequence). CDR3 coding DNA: TGTGCCTGGAGTGTAGCGGCCCCCTACACAGATACGCAGTATTTT. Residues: CAWSVAAPYTDTQYF.

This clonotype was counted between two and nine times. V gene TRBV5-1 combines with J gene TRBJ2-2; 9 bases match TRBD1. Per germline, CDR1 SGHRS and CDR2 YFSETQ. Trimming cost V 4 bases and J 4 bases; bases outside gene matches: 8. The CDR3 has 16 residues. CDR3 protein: CASSMSGTGSTGELFF. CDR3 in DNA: TGCGCCAGCAGCATGTCCGGGACAGGGTCCACCGGGGAGCTGTTTTTT.

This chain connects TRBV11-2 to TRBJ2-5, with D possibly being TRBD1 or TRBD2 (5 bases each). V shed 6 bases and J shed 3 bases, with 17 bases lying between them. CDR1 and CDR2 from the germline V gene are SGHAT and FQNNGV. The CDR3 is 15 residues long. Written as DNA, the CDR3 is TGTGCCAGCAGGCAACCGGGACGAAGAGAAGAGACCCAGTACTTC. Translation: CASRQPGRREETQYF.

The chain's CDR3 is CASSRGTRGGQETQYF. CDR3 bases: TGTGCCAGCAGCCGAGGGACTAGAGGGGGTCAAGAGACCCAGTACTTC. This chain connects TRBV11-2 to TRBJ2-5; 8 nucleotides line up with TRBD2. CDR1 is SGHAT, CDR2 FQNNGV, per germline. Trimming at V came to 5 bases and at J to 2 bases, leaving 10 bases not matched to a gene. The CDR3 spans 16 residues.

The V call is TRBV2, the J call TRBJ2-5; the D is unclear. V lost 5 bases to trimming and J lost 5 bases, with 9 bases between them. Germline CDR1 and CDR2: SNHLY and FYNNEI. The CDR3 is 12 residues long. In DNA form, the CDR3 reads TGTGCCAGCAGTCTCGGCTGGGAGACCCAGTACTTC. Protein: CASSLGWETQYF.

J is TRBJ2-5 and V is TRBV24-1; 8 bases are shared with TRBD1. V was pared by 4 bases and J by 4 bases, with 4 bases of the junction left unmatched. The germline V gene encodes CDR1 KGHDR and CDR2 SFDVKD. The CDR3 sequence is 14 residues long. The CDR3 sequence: CATSDSGGGETQYF. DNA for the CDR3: TGTGCCACCAGTGACTCAGGGGGCGGAGAGACCCAGTACTTC.

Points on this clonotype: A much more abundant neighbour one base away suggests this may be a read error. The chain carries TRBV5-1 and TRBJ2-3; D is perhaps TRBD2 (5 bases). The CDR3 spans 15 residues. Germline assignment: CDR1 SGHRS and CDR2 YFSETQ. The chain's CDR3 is CANSSPVEGADTQYF. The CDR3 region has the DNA TGCGCCAACAGCTCCCCGGTCGAGGGCGCAGATACGCAGTATTTT.

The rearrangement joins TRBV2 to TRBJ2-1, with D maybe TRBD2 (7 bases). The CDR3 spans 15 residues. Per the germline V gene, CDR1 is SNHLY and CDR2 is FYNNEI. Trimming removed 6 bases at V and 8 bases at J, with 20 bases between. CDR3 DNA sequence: TGTGCCAGCAGGGTAGGGGGGGGGCTTAGGGATGAGCAGTTCTTC. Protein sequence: CASRVGGGLRDEQFF.

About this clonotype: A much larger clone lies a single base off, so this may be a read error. The CDR3 protein is CASSRVSSGRSSYNEQFF. In DNA form, the CDR3 reads TGCGCCAGCAGCCGAGTTAGTAGCGGGAGGAGCTCCTACAATGAGCAGTTCTTC. The chain employs TRBV4-1 and TRBJ2-1; TRBD2 agrees at 10 bases. CDR1 and CDR2 from the germline V gene are MGHRA and YSYEKL. Trimming took 4 bases from V and 0 from J; bases not matched to a gene: 9. This CDR3 is built from 18 residues.

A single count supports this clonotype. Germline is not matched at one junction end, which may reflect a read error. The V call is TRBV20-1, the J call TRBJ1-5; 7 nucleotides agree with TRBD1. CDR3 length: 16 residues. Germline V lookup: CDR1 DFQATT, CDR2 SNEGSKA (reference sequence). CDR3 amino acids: CSARDAGQWRSQPQHF. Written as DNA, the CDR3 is TGCAGTGCTAGAGATGCGGGACAGTGGAGGAGTCAGCCCCAGCATTTC.

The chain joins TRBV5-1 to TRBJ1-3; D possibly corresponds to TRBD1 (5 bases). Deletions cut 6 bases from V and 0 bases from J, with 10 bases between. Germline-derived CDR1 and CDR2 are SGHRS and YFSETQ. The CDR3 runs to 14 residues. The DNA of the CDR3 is TGCGCCAGCAAGACAGCGATCTCTGGAAACACCATATATTTT. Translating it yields CASKTAISGNTIYF. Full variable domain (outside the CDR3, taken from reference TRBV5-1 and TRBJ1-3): KAGVTQTPRYLIKTRGQQVTLSCSPISGHRSVSWYQQTPGQGLQFLFEYFSETQRNKGNFPGRFSGRQFSNSRSEMNVSTLELGDSALYLCASKTAISGNTIYFGEGSWLTVV.

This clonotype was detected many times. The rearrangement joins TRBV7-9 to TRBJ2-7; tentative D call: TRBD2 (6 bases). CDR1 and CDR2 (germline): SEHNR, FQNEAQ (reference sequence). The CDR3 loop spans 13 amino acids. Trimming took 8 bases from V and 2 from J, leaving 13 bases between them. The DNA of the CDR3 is TGTGCCAGCCGTAAAGGGGAGGCCTACGAGCAGTACTTC. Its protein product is CASRKGEAYEQYF.

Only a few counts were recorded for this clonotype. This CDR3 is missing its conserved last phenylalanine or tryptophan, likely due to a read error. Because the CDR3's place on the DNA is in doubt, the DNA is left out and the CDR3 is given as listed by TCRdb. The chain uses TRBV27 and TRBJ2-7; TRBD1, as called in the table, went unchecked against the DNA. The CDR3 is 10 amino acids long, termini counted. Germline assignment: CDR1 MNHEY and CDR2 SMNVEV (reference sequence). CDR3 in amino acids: CASSFEQGFI.

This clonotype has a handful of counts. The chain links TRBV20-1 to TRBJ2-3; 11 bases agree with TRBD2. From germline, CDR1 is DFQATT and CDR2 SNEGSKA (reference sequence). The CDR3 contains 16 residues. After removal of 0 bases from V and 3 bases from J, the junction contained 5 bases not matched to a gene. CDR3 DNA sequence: TGCAGTGCTAGAGATTTTGGGACTAGCGGAACAGATACGCAGTATTTT. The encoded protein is CSARDFGTSGTDTQYF.

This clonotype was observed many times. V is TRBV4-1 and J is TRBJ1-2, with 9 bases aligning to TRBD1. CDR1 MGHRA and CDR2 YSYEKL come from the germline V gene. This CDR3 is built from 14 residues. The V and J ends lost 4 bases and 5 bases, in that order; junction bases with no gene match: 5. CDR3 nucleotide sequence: TGCGCCAGCAGCCGGGGGGGACAGGGATATGGCTACACCTTC. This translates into CASSRGGQGYGYTF.

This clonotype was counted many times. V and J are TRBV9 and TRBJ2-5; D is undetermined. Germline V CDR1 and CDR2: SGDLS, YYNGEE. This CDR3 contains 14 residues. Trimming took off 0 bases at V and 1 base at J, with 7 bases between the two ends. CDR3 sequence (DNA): TGTGCCAGCAGCGTAGGGCACTCCCAAGAGACCCAGTACTTC. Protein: CASSVGHSQETQYF.

The CDR3 region is CASSVRTAGNTIYF. CDR3 DNA: TGTGCCAGCAGTGTTCGGACCGCGGGAAACACCATATATTTT. V gene TRBV12-3 or TRBV12-4 combines with J gene TRBJ1-3; D remains unclear. The CDR3 is made up of 14 amino acids. The V and J ends lost 5 bases and 4 bases respectively, with 12 bases between them.